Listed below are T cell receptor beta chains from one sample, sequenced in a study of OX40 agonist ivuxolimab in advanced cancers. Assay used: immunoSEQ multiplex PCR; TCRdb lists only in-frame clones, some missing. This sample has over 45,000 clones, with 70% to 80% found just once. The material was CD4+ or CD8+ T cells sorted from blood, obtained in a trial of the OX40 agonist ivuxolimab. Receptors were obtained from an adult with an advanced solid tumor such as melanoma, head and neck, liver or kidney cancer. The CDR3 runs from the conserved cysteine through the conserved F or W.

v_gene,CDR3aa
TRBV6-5,CASSYSQRDRYEQYF
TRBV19,CASSAPSKGVYEQFF
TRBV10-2,CASSESIRAENYDYTF
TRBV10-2,CASSESRTSGLGEQFF
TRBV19,CASSASTGGPGETQYF
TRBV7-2,CASSTGASAYGYTF
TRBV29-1,CSVEGAGQGSGYTF
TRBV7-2,CASTPGRTGELFF
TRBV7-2,CASSLDSGVSEQYF
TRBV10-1,CASSEKGEQYF
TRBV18,CASSPLIGSPIAYNEQFF
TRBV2,CASNALAENTGELFF
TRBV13,CASGSNSAGGLGYGYTF
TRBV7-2,CASSLEGLDTEAFF
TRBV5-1,CASSSLAGLQETQYF
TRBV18,CASSPTDRASGNTIYF
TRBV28,CASTTLTEAFF
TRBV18,CASSGGGRETQYF
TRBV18,CASSPDRGTGNQPQHF